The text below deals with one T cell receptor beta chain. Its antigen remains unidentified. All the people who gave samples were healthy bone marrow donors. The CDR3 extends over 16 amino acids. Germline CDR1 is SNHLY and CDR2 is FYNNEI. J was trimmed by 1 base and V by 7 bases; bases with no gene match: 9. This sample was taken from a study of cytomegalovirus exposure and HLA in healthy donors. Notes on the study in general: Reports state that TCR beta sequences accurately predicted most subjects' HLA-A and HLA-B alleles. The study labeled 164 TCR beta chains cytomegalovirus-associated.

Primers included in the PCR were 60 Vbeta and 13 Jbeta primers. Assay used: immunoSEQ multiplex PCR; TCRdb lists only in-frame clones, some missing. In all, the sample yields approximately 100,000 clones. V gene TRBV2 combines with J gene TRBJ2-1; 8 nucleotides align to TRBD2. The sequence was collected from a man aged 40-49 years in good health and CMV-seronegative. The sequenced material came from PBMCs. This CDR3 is CASIGGARTSYNEQFF. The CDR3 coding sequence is TGTGCCAGCATCGGGGGGGCGCGCACATCCTACAATGAGCAGTTCTTC.